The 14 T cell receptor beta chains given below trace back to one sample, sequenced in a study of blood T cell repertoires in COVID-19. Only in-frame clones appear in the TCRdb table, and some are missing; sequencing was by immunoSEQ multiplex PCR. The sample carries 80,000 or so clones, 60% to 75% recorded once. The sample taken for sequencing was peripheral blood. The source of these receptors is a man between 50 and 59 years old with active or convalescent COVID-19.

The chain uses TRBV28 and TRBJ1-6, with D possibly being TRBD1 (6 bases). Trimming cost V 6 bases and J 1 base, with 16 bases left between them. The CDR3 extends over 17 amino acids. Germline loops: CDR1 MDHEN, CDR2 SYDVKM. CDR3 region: CASSGTTQSSYNSPLHF. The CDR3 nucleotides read TGTGCCAGCAGCGGGACAACTCAAAGTTCCTATAATTCACCCCTCCACTTT.

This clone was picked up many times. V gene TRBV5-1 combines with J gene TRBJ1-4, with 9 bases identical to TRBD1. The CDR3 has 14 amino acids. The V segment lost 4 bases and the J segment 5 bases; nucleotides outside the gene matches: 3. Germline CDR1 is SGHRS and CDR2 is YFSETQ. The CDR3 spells CASSPGQGNEKLFF. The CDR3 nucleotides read TGCGCCAGCAGCCCAGGACAGGGGAATGAAAAACTGTTTTTT.

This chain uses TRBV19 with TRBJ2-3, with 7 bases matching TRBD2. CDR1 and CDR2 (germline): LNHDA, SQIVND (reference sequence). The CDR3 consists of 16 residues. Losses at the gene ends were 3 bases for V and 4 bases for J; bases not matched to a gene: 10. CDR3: CASSIAPSGRADTQYF. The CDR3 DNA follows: TGTGCCAGTAGTATTGCGCCTAGCGGCCGGGCAGATACGCAGTATTTT. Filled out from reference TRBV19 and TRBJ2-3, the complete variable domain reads DGGITQSPKYLFRKEGQNVTLSCEQNLNHDAMYWYRQDPGQGLRLIYYSQIVNDFQKGDIAEGYSVSREKKESFPLTVTSAQKNPTAFYLCASSIAPSGRADTQYFGPGTRLTVL.

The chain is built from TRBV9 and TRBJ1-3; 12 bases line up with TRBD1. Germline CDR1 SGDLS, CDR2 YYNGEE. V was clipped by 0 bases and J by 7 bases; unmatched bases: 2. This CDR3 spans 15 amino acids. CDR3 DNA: TGTGCCAGCAGCGTAGCGGGACAGGGGGCGAACACCATATATTTT. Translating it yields CASSVAGQGANTIYF.

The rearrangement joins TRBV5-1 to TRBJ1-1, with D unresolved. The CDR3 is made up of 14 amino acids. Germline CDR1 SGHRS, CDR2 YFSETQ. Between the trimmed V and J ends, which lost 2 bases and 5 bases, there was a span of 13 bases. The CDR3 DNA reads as TGCGCCAGCAGCTTTACCCTTGGTCGGACTGAAGCTTTCTTT. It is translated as CASSFTLGRTEAFF.

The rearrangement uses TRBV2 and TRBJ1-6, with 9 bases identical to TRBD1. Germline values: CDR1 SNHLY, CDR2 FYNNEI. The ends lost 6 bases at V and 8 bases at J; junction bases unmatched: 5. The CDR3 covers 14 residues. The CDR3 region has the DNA TGTGCCAGCAGGGGGGACAGGGTGGATTCACCCCTCCACTTT. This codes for CASRGDRVDSPLHF.

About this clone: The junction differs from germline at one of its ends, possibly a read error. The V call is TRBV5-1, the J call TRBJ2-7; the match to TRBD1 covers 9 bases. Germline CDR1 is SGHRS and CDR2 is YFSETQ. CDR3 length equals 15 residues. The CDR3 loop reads CASRLGGTGTYEQYF. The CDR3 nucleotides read TGCGCCAGCAGGTTGGGGGGGACAGGGACCTACGAGCAGTACTTC.

The DNA for the CDR3 is TGTGCCAGCAGCTTAGCGGGGGTGGACACCGGGGAGCTGTTTTTT. This gives the protein CASSLAGVDTGELFF. The rearrangement links TRBV5-4 to TRBJ2-2; 8 bases are shared with TRBD2. The germline CDR1 and CDR2 sequences are SGHNT and YYREEE (reference sequence). The CDR3 consists of 15 residues. After removal of 2 bases from V and 3 bases from J, the junction contained 3 bases not matched to a gene.

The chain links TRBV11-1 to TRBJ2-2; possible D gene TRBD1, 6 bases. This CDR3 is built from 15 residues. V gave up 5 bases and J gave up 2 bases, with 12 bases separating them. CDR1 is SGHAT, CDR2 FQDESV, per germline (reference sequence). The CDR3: CASSRRTVNTGELFF. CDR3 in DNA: TGTGCCAGCAGCCGGCGGACAGTTAACACCGGGGAGCTGTTTTTT.

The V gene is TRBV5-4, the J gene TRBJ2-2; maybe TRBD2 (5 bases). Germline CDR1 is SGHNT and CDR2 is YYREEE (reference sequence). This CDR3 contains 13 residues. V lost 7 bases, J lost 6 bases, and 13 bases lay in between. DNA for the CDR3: TGTGCCAGCCGGGGTAGTGAGGCCGGGGAGCTGTTTTTT. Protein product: CASRGSEAGELFF.

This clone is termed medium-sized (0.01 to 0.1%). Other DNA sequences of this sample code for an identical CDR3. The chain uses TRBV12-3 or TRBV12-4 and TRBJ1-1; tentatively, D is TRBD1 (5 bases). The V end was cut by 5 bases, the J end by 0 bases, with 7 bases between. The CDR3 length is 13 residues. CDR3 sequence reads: CASSPRVNTEAFF. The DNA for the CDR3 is TGTGCCAGCAGTCCCAGGGTGAACACTGAAGCTTTCTTT.

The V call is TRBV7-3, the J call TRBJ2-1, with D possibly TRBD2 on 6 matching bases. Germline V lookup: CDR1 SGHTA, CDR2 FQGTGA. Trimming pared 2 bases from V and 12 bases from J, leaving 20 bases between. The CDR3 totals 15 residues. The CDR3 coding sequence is TGTGCCAGCAGCTTATCCGGGGGACCCCTCTCCGTGCAGTTCTTC. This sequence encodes CASSLSGGPLSVQFF.

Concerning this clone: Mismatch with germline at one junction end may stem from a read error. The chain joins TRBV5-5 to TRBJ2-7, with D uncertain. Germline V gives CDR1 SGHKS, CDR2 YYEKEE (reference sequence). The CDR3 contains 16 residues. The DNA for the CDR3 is TGTGCCAGCAGCTTGGCCCCTGGCAGCGCGGCGGCGAGCTGGAACTTC. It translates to CASSLAPGSAAASWNF.

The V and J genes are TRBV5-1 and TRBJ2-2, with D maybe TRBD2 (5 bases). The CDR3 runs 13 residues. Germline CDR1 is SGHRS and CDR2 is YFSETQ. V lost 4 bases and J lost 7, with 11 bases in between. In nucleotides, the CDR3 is TGCGCCAGCAGCGAGGAACGGGGCGGGGAGCTGTTTTTT. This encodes CASSEERGGELFF.